Shown below are 18 T cell receptor beta chains from a single sample sequenced in a study of T-cell reconstitution after alpha-beta-depleted transplantation in children. The authors prepared the TCRbeta library with unique molecular identifiers. TCRdb re-derived calls from the PCR reads in MiXCR, one entry per CDR3 protein. The sample carries around 450,000 distinct CDR3 sequences, roughly a tenth recorded once. This specimen consisted of PBMCs, obtained before TCRalphabeta/CD19-depleted stem cell transplant. These receptors all stem from a child aged 2-15 years with inherited bone marrow failure, due to receive a stem cell transplant.

At least ten counts were recorded for this clonotype. The chain carries TRBV10-3 and TRBJ2-3; possible D gene TRBD2, 5 bases. Germline CDR1 is ENHRY and CDR2 is SYGVKD. Trimming cost V 3 bases and J 5 bases, with 15 bases left between them. CDR3 length: 15 amino acids. CDR3 in DNA: TGTGCCATCAGTGATCACACGGCTGGAGGAGATACGCAGTATTTT. It yields the protein CAISDHTAGGDTQYF.

This clonotype was recorded many times. The chain uses TRBV7-2 and TRBJ1-3, with D unclear. The CDR3 spans 13 residues. The V end was cut by 1 base, the J end by 3 bases, with 4 bases between. Germline-derived CDR1 and CDR2 are SGHTA and FQGNSA. The CDR3 loop reads CASSLVFGNTIYF. DNA of the CDR3: TGTGCCAGCAGCTTAGTCTTTGGAAACACCATATATTTT.

This clonotype was observed many times. The chain links TRBV4-3 to TRBJ2-7, with a possible D match to TRBD1 (6 bases). V was cut by 0 bases and J by 0 bases, with 15 bases left in between. CDR1 and CDR2 from the germline V gene are LGHNA and YSLEER. This CDR3 has 17 amino acids. CDR3 region: CASSQEWQGSYSYEQYF. The CDR3 DNA follows: TGCGCCAGCAGCCAAGAATGGCAGGGGTCATACTCCTACGAGCAGTACTTC.

The table lists this clonotype with many counts. The chain employs TRBV9 and TRBJ2-2; TRBD2 matches 8 bases. This CDR3 region has 16 residues. After removal of 0 bases from V and 5 bases from J, the junction contained 6 bases not matched to a gene. Per the germline V gene, CDR1 is SGDLS and CDR2 is YYNGEE. In DNA form, the CDR3 reads TGTGCCAGCAGCGTAGAGGCGGGAGGTACAACCGGGGAGCTGTTTTTT. Translation: CASSVEAGGTTGELFF.

For this clonotype: Just one base apart from a much larger clone, this may be a read error. V is TRBV6-5 and J is TRBJ2-2; D is perhaps TRBD1 (5 bases). The V gene's germline CDR1 is MNHEY and CDR2 SVGAGI. The CDR3 has 16 residues. V lost 2 bases and J lost 5, with 15 bases in between. CDR3 in DNA: TGTGCCAGCAGTTACGCTCGACAGTGGGGTACCGGGGAGCTGTTTTTT. Its translation is CASSYARQWGTGELFF.

This clonotype was detected ten times or more. This sequence joins TRBV20-1 and TRBJ2-2; weak D call: TRBD2 (6 bases). The V gene's germline CDR1 is DFQATT and CDR2 SNEGSKA (reference sequence). This CDR3 region has 16 residues. V shed 4 bases and J shed 2 bases, with 17 bases lying between them. CDR3 sequence: CSAIPRGSGNTGELFF. DNA of the CDR3: TGCAGTGCTATACCCCGGGGGAGCGGTAACACCGGGGAGCTGTTTTTT.

At least ten counts were recorded for this clonotype. This sequence joins TRBV5-1 and TRBJ2-3; 8 bases agree with TRBD2. The CDR3 has 17 residues. Germline CDR1 reads SGHRS; CDR2 reads YFSETQ. V lost 2 bases and J lost 0; bases outside the gene matches: 8. CDR3 residues: CASSFGSGTYSTDTQYF. In DNA form, the CDR3 reads TGCGCCAGCAGCTTTGGTAGCGGGACTTATAGCACAGATACGCAGTATTTT. Full variable domain (outside the CDR3, taken from reference TRBV5-1 and TRBJ2-3): KAGVTQTPRYLIKTRGQQVTLSCSPISGHRSVSWYQQTPGQGLQFLFEYFSETQRNKGNFPGRFSGRQFSNSRSEMNVSTLELGDSALYLCASSFGSGTYSTDTQYFGPGTRLTVL.

This clonotype showed up just a few times. In nucleotides, the CDR3 is TGTGCCAGCAGCTTAGGGGCCCTAGCGGGACTCTACAATGAGCAGTTCTTC. It yields the protein CASSLGALAGLYNEQFF. The J gene is TRBJ2-1, the V gene TRBV7-8; TRBD2 matches at 9 bases. The CDR3 is made up of 17 amino acids. CDR1 is SGHVS and CDR2 is FQNEAQ in the germline V gene. V trimming: 1 base; J trimming: 3 bases; junction bases outside the gene matches: 7.

This clonotype appeared many times. The chain combines TRBV12-3 or TRBV12-4 with TRBJ1-5; a possible D gene is TRBD1 (5 bases). Trimming stripped 7 bases from V and 5 bases from J, with 9 bases between. This CDR3 has 12 amino acids. The DNA for the CDR3 is TGTGCCAGCACCATAGGGGATCAGCCCCAGCATTTT. Encoded protein: CASTIGDQPQHF.

This clonotype was seen at least ten times. V is TRBV12-3 or TRBV12-4 and J is TRBJ2-5, with D maybe TRBD2 (6 bases). Trimming cost V 7 bases and J 3 bases, with 12 bases left between them. The CDR3 extends over 13 amino acids. CDR3 DNA sequence: TGTGCCAGCACATTCGGGGGAGAAGAGACCCAGTACTTC. Protein product: CASTFGGEETQYF.

This chain connects TRBV5-6 to TRBJ2-7, with a weak D call TRBD2 (6 bases). Trimming left V 4 bases short and J 2 bases short, with 10 bases between. The CDR3 is 13 amino acids. Looked up from germline, CDR1 is SGHDT and CDR2 is YYEEEE. The CDR3 loop is CASSRDFPYEQYF. The CDR3 DNA sequence: TGTGCCAGCAGCAGGGACTTCCCCTACGAGCAGTACTTC.

Concerning this clonotype: A far larger clone differs by one base, so this is likely a read error. This chain joins TRBV7-2 and TRBJ2-1; D uncertain. The CDR3 runs 13 residues. Germline values: CDR1 SGHTA, CDR2 FQGNSA. In nucleotides, the CDR3 is TGTGCCAGCAGCTCCAGCTCCTGCAATGAGCAGTTCTTC. Its translation: CASSSSSCNEQFF.

The V and J genes are TRBV12-3 or TRBV12-4 and TRBJ1-1, with TRBD1 matching over 7 bases. Unmatched junction bases numbered 8, after V lost 6 bases and J lost 10 bases. The CDR3 sequence is 12 residues long. The CDR3 DNA sequence: TGTGCCAGCAGCTCCAGGGGGGGAATAGCTTTCTTT. It translates to CASSSRGGIAFF.

This clonotype appeared many times. The J gene is TRBJ1-6, the V gene TRBV10-3; 7 bases line up with TRBD1. The V and J ends lost 6 bases and 7 bases, in that order; junction bases with no gene match: 12. In germline, CDR1 is ENHRY, CDR2 SYGVKD. The CDR3 sequence is 16 residues long. Here the CDR3 reads CAISKTGQTHNSPLHF. CDR3 in DNA: TGTGCCATCAGCAAAACGGGACAGACTCACAATTCACCCCTCCACTTT.

This clonotype was seen many times. This chain connects TRBV7-2 to TRBJ2-3, with TRBD2 matching over 9 bases. The germline gives CDR1 SGHTA, CDR2 FQGNSA. V gave up 8 bases and J gave up 0 bases; unmatched junction bases: 21. This CDR3 is 20 amino acids long. The CDR3 loop is CASPAGQSQREAMSTDTQYF. In nucleotides, the CDR3 is TGTGCCAGCCCCGCCGGACAATCCCAGCGGGAGGCGATGAGCACAGATACGCAGTATTTT.

The sample holds many counts of this clonotype. This chain connects TRBV20-1 to TRBJ2-1; 9 bases agree with TRBD2. CDR1 is DFQATT, CDR2 SNEGSKA, per germline (reference sequence). The V gene end was trimmed by 3 bases and the J gene end by 5 bases; junction bases not matched to a gene: 5. The CDR3 sequence is 14 residues long. The CDR3 loop is CSASPGTSHNEQFF. The CDR3 coding sequence is TGCAGTGCTAGCCCCGGGACTAGCCACAATGAGCAGTTCTTC.

This clonotype was counted many times. The chain joins TRBV27 to TRBJ1-3, with D possibly being TRBD1 (5 bases). This CDR3 spans 15 amino acids. Trimming cost V 5 bases and J 2 bases, with 13 bases left between them. In germline, CDR1 is MNHEY, CDR2 SMNVEV (reference sequence). DNA of the CDR3: TGTGCCAGCAGTGCGATGGGGGTGGCTGGAAACACCATATATTTT. Translation: CASSAMGVAGNTIYF.

This clonotype is a singleton in its sample. This may come from a read error, since a much larger clone is one base off. The chain links TRBV29-1 to TRBJ1-2; a weak D match, TRBD1 (6 bases). CDR3 length equals 13 residues. The germline V gene has CDR1 SQVTM and CDR2 ANQGSEA. DNA of the CDR3: TGCAGCGTTGTCAGGGGAGGTGGCTATGGCCACACCTTC. Protein: CSVVRGGGYGHTF.